A selection of T cell receptor beta chains follows, all from one sample in a study of blood T cells in healthy people across ages. TCRdb passed the 5' RACE reads through MiXCR, listing each CDR3 protein once. The sample consists of some 890,000 distinct CDR3 sequences, almost 30% of them appearing once. The same specimen was also included in a second study, on T cells of mothers and their children.

Sequenced: blood. All receptors come from a woman aged 40 to 50 in good health. CDR3s include the opening cysteine and the closing phenylalanine or tryptophan. The order of the fields is D gene, J gene, clone size, V gene, CDR3 DNA, CDR3 protein. A D gene is named only where the DNA matches it firmly. A clone size is listed for some rows: how often the clone was seen (once, few, many), or a class if it is expanded.

-,TRBJ2-1,-,TRBV20-1,TGCAGTGCTCCACACAGAGGGACCCCCCCCAATGAGCAGTTCTTC,CSAPHRGTPPNEQFF
-,TRBJ2-3,many,TRBV27,TGTGCCAGCAGTCCACTAGACAGCACAGATACGCAGTATTTT,CASSPLDSTDTQYF
-,TRBJ1-2,few,TRBV5-6,TGTGCCAGCAGCTTGAAGGGTTCTAACTATGGCTACACCTTC,CASSLKGSNYGYTF
-,TRBJ2-1,few,TRBV7-9,TGTGCCAGCAGCGAATACGGTGGGTTGTTCTTC,CASSEYGGLFF
-,TRBJ2-7,many,TRBV12-3/TRBV12-4,TGTGCCAGCAGTCCGAACAACCGTGACGAGCAGTACTTC,CASSPNNRDEQYF
TRBD2,TRBJ2-1,few,TRBV9,TGTGCCAGCAGCGTAGGACTAGCGTTGTACAATGAGCAGTTCTTC,CASSVGLALYNEQFF
-,TRBJ1-4,few,TRBV4-2,TGTGCCAGCAGCCAACACTTTGCGGATGAAGCAAGTGAAAAACTGTTTTTT,CASSQHFADEASEKLFF
-,TRBJ2-2,few,TRBV7-3,TGTGCCAGCAGCTTACTCCAGGGCGGGTTGAACACCGGGGAGCTGTTTTTT,CASSLLQGGLNTGELFF
TRBD2,TRBJ2-1,-,TRBV7-9,TGTGCCAGCAGTCGGACTAGCGTGGCTGAGCAGTTCTTC,CASSRTSVAEQFF
TRBD2,TRBJ2-5,few,TRBV7-9,TGTGCCAGCAGCATTAGCGGGGGGGGACAGACCCAGTACTTC,CASSISGGGQTQYF
TRBD2,TRBJ2-1,-,TRBV6-5,TGTGCCAGCTTACCGCTAGCGGGGGGGTGGTATGAGCAGTTCTTC,CASLPLAGGWYEQFF
-,TRBJ1-2,-,TRBV4-1,TGCGCCAGCAGCCTCTCCGGGGCAGGGGCGGAGGGCTACACCTTC,CASSLSGAGAEGYTF
-,TRBJ1-4,-,TRBV18,TGTGCCAGCTCACCGTATGCAGCTACTAATGAAAAACTGTTTTTT,CASSPYAATNEKLFF
-,TRBJ2-1,once,TRBV19,TGTGCCAGTAGTATCCAGCCTGTTAGCAATGAGCAGTTCTTC,CASSIQPVSNEQFF
TRBD2,TRBJ2-3,few,TRBV5-4,TGTGCCAGCAGCTTGGATGGGACTAGGAGCTTTTATACGCAGTATTTT,CASSLDGTRSFYTQYF
TRBD1,TRBJ2-1,once,TRBV6-1,TGTGCCAGCAGTGAAGCGCAGGGGACAGGGGGTGATGAGCAGTTCTTC,CASSEAQGTGGDEQFF
-,TRBJ2-7,many,TRBV9,TGTGCCAGCGGGCCGGGGGCGGAAGAGCAGTACTTC,CASGPGAEEQYF
TRBD1,TRBJ1-2,few,TRBV29-1,TGCAGCTTAAGGACAGGGGTTGACTGTGGCTACACCTTC,CSLRTGVDCGYTF
-,TRBJ2-1,many,TRBV20-1,TGCAGTGCCCCAGATATGGGCGGACAGTCCTACAATGAGCAGTTCTTC,CSAPDMGGQSYNEQFF
-,TRBJ2-7,many,TRBV3-1,TGTGCCAGCAGCCCCGGGACGGATACCTACGAGCAGTACTTC,CASSPGTDTYEQYF
-,TRBJ1-5,few,TRBV7-8,TGTGCCAGCACCCAGGGTATTAGCAATCAGCCCCAGCATTTT,CASTQGISNQPQHF
-,TRBJ2-7,many,TRBV7-9,TGTGCCAGCAGCCTGTTCGACAGTTACTCCTACGAGCAGTACTTC,CASSLFDSYSYEQYF
-,TRBJ2-7,-,TRBV5-6,TGTGCCTCACGTATACGCGGGACAGACTACGAGCAGTACTTC,CASRIRGTDYEQYF
-,TRBJ2-3,-,TRBV7-2,TGTGCCAGCAGCTTAATTTCCGGGACGGACACAGATACGCAGTATTTT,CASSLISGTDTDTQYF
-,TRBJ2-1,few,TRBV9,TGTGCCAGCAGCGTAGTGGCGGCCTACAATGAGCAGTTCTTC,CASSVVAAYNEQFF
TRBD1,TRBJ2-1,many,TRBV7-2,TGTGCCAGCAGCTCCGGACAGGGTAATGAGCAGTTCTTC,CASSSGQGNEQFF
-,TRBJ2-5,-,TRBV6-5,TGTGCCAGCAGAGTTGGACAAGAGACCCAGTACTTC,CASRVGQETQYF
TRBD1,TRBJ1-2,-,TRBV6-6,TGTGCCAGCATTCCCGACAGGGAGGACAACTATGGCTACACCTTC,CASIPDREDNYGYTF
-,TRBJ1-2,-,TRBV20-1,TGCAGTGCTGGAGGTAGACAAGTCGTCAACTATGGCTACACCTTC,CSAGGRQVVNYGYTF
TRBD1,TRBJ2-7,many,TRBV5-1,TGCGCCAGCAGCGGAATCGGGACAGGGGCCTACGAGCAGTACTTC,CASSGIGTGAYEQYF
-,TRBJ1-2,-,TRBV28,TGTGCCAGCAGTCTACAACACTATGGCTACACCTTC,CASSLQHYGYTF
-,TRBJ2-5,once,TRBV7-2,TGTGCCAGCAGCTTAGATAAAGGCCCCGGGGCCCAGTACTTC,CASSLDKGPGAQYF
TRBD1,TRBJ1-5,once,TRBV20-1,TGCAGTGCTAGCGGGGGGACAGGGAATCAGCCCCAGCATTTT,CSASGGTGNQPQHF
-,TRBJ1-5,few,TRBV12-3/TRBV12-4,TGTGCCAGCAGTTTAGTGGGGGGGGGCAATCAGCCCCAGCATTTT,CASSLVGGGNQPQHF
-,TRBJ2-3,few,TRBV29-1,TGCAGCGTTGAAGATCGGGCAGGCGCCAAACTCACAGATACGCAGTATTTT,CSVEDRAGAKLTDTQYF
-,TRBJ1-2,-,TRBV6-6,TGTGCCAGCACTCAACGGGCCAACTATGGCTACACCTTC,CASTQRANYGYTF
TRBD2,TRBJ2-7,-,TRBV7-9,TGTGCCAGCAGCTTATTCCCTAGCGGGGCATCCAATGAGCAGTACTTC,CASSLFPSGASNEQYF
TRBD1,TRBJ1-1,-,TRBV4-1,TGCGCCAGCAGCCAAGGACCGGGACAGCCGAACACTGAAGCTTTCTTT,CASSQGPGQPNTEAFF
-,TRBJ2-7,few,TRBV7-9,TGTGCCAGCACCCCGGACGGTTCCTCTTCCTACGAGCAGTACTTC,CASTPDGSSSYEQYF
TRBD1,TRBJ1-2,-,TRBV7-2,TGTGCCAGCAGCTTATGGGTGATTGGACAGGGCCCTACTAACTATGGCTACACCTTC,CASSLWVIGQGPTNYGYTF
-,TRBJ2-2,-,TRBV10-3,TGTGCCATCAGTCCGAACACCGGGGAGCTGTTTTTT,CAISPNTGELFF
TRBD1,TRBJ1-2,many,TRBV29-1,TGCAGCGTCGAGACAGGGGGCGAAAGTGGCTACACCTTC,CSVETGGESGYTF
TRBD1,TRBJ2-7,-,TRBV12-3/TRBV12-4,TGCGCCAGCAGTCTCCGGACAGGGTACGAAAAGGCCCAGTACTTC,CASSLRTGYEKAQYF
-,TRBJ2-7,many,TRBV5-1,TGCGCCAGCAGCTTGGCCGTAGGACAGTCGGCCGAGCAGTACTTC,CASSLAVGQSAEQYF
-,TRBJ1-5,many,TRBV12-3/TRBV12-4,TGTGCCAGCAGTCCAGGGTACAATCAGCCCCAGCATTTT,CASSPGYNQPQHF
-,TRBJ2-4,few,TRBV6-2/TRBV6-3,TGTGCCAGCAGTTACGGAGCCGGGCAAAACATTCAGTACTTC,CASSYGAGQNIQYF
-,TRBJ2-3,-,TRBV5-1,TGCGCCAGCAGCTTGGCGAGAAGTCTGTTGGATACGCAGTATTTT,CASSLARSLLDTQYF
TRBD1,TRBJ1-6,few,TRBV7-3,TGTGCCAGCAGCTTAACTGGGACAGGGGTTGTGAATTCACCCCTCCACTTT,CASSLTGTGVVNSPLHF
TRBD2,TRBJ2-1,-,TRBV7-2,TGTGCCAGCAGCTTTTCAGGACTAGCAAGGCATGAGCAGTTCTTC,CASSFSGLARHEQFF
TRBD1,TRBJ2-1,-,TRBV10-3,TGTGCCATCAGCCTGACAGGGGACAATGAGCAGTTCTTC,CAISLTGDNEQFF
-,TRBJ2-1,-,TRBV6-1,TGTGCCAGCAGTGCTCGGGGACTTCAGGGGAATGAGCAGTTCTTC,CASSARGLQGNEQFF
TRBD2,TRBJ2-1,many,TRBV20-1,TGCAGTGCGGCGACTTCTAGCGGGGGAGGTAATGAGCAGTTCTTC,CSAATSSGGGNEQFF
TRBD1,TRBJ2-4,-,TRBV20-1,TGCAGTGCTATGATATCCGGACAGGGCCATCGAGAGCAGTACTTC,CSAMISGQGHREQYF
-,TRBJ1-5,few,TRBV7-9,TGTGCCAGCAGCTTAGCGCGGGGGAAATCCTGGTATCCCAATCAGCCCCAGCATTTT,CASSLARGKSWYPNQPQHF
-,TRBJ2-2,-,TRBV29-1,TGCAGCATATACACCGGGGAGCTGTTTTTT,CSIYTGELFF
-,TRBJ1-6,-,TRBV7-6,TGTGCCAGCAGAGTATCGGGGCATAATTCACCCCTCCACTTT,CASRVSGHNSPLHF
TRBD1,TRBJ1-1,-,TRBV20-1,TGCAGTGCTAGAAATGGACAGGGCAACACTGAAGCTTTCTTT,CSARNGQGNTEAFF